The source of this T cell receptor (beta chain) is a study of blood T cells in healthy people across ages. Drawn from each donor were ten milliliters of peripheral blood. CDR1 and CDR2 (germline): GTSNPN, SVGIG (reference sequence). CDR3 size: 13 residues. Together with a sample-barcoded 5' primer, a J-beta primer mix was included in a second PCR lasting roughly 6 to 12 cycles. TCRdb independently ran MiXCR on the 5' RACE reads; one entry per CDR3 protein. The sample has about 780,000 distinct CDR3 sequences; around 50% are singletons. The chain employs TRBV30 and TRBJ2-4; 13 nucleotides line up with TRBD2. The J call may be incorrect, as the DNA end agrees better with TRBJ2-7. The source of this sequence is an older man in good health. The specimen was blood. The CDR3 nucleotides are TGTGCCTCGAAAGGACTAGCGGGAGACGAGCAGTACTTC. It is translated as CASKGLAGDEQYF.